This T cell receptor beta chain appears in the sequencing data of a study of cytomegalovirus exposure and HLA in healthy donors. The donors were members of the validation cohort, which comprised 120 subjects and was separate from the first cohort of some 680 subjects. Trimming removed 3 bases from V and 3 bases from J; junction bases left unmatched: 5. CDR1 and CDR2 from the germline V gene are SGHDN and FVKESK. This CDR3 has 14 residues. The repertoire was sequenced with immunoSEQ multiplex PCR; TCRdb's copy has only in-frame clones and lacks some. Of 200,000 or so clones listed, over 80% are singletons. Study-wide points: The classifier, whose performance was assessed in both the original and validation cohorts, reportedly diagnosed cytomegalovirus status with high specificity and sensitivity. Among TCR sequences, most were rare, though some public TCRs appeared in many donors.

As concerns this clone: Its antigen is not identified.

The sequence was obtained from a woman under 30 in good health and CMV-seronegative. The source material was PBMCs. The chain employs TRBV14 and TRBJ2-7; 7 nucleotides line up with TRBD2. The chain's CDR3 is CASSHPGLYYEQYF. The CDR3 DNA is TGTGCCAGCAGCCATCCGGGACTATACTACGAGCAGTACTTC.